These 7 T cell receptor beta chains share one sample of origin, sequenced in a study of blood T cell repertoires in COVID-19. Generated by immunoSEQ multiplex PCR, the TCRdb table keeps only in-frame clones and is missing some. The top ten hold roughly 29% of the sample, which has approximately 71,000 clones, 79% seen once. Source material: peripheral blood. Source of these receptors: a man between 60 and 70 years old with active or convalescent COVID-19.

V and J are TRBV4-3 and TRBJ1-6, with 7 bases aligning to TRBD1. Germline V lookup: CDR1 LGHNA, CDR2 YSLEER. Germline trimming cut 3 bases from V and 7 bases from J; bases unmatched to any gene: 0. This CDR3 is 13 amino acids long. CDR3 loop: CASSQGQNSPLHF. The CDR3 DNA follows: TGCGCCAGCAGCCAGGGACAGAATTCACCCCTCCACTTT.

This clone came up once. The V call is TRBV5-4, the J call TRBJ1-1; 8 nucleotides line up with TRBD1. Germline CDR1 and CDR2: SGHNT and YYREEE (reference sequence). The junction had 10 bases not matched to a gene; V was cut back by 4 bases and J by 5 bases. The CDR3 runs 15 residues. In DNA form, the CDR3 reads TGTGCCAGCAGCGAGGACAGGGTAGGGGGGACTGAAGCTTTCTTT. It encodes CASSEDRVGGTEAFF.

The chain is built from TRBV29-1 and TRBJ2-3; possibly TRBD2 for D (5 bases). The V gene's germline CDR1 is SQVTM and CDR2 ANQGSEA. V shed 3 bases and J shed 6 bases, with 7 bases lying between them. The CDR3 is made up of 11 amino acids. Written as DNA, the CDR3 is TGCAGCGTTGATAGGGAGGATACGCAGTATTTT. Protein: CSVDREDTQYF.

V is TRBV6-5 and J is TRBJ1-6; 8 bases match TRBD1. The CDR3 loop spans 15 amino acids. J gave up 10 bases and V 3 bases, and 8 bases lay outside the gene matches. Germline V gives CDR1 MNHEY, CDR2 SVGAGI. The CDR3 DNA sequence: TGTGCCAGCAGTTATACCGACAGGGGCCGGTCACCCCTCCACTTT. It is translated as CASSYTDRGRSPLHF.

This clone occurred a few times. V and J are TRBV7-9 and TRBJ1-1; a weak D match, TRBD1 (5 bases). In germline, CDR1 is SEHNR, CDR2 FQNEAQ (reference sequence). The CDR3 totals 15 residues. The V end was cut by 8 bases, the J end by 5 bases, with 21 bases between. The DNA for the CDR3 is TGTGCCAGCCCCCACCCACCGGGGGGTGGAACTGAAGCTTTCTTT. Its translation is CASPHPPGGGTEAFF. Full variable domain (outside the CDR3, taken from reference TRBV7-9 and TRBJ1-1): DTGVSQNPRHKITKRGQNVTFRCDPISEHNRLYWYRQTLGQGPEFLTYFQNEAQLEKSRLLSDRFSAERPKGSFSTLEIQRTEQGDSAMYLCASPHPPGGGTEAFFGQGTRLTVV.

This clone was counted a single time. The chain uses TRBV7-3 and TRBJ2-6; D not certain. Germline CDR1 and CDR2: SGHTA and FQGTGA. The V end was cut by 0 bases, the J end by 0 bases, with 3 bases between. The CDR3 loop spans 15 amino acids. The CDR3 reads CASSLTASGANVLTF. DNA for the CDR3: TGTGCCAGCAGCTTAACAGCCTCTGGGGCCAACGTCCTGACTTTC.

The chain employs TRBV29-1 and TRBJ1-1; D is unresolved. Trimming cost V 3 bases and J 3 bases, with 11 bases left between them. The length of the CDR3 is 13 residues. Germline lookup yields CDR1 SQVTM and CDR2 ANQGSEA. CDR3 loop: CSVDDILDTEAFF. The CDR3, as DNA: TGCAGCGTTGACGACATACTCGACACTGAAGCTTTCTTT.